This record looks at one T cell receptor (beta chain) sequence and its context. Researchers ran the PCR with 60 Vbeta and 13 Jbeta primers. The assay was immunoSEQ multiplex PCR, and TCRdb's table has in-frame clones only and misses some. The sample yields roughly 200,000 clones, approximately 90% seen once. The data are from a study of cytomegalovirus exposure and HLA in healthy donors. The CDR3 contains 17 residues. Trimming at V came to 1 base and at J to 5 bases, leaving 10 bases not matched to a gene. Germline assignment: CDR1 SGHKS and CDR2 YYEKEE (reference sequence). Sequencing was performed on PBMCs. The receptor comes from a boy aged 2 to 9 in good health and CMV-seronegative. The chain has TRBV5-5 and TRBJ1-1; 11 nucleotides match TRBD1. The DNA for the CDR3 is TGTGCCAGCAGCTTGCGGACAGGGGGCATGGTGGGGACTGAAGCTTTCTTT. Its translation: CASSLRTGGMVGTEAFF.